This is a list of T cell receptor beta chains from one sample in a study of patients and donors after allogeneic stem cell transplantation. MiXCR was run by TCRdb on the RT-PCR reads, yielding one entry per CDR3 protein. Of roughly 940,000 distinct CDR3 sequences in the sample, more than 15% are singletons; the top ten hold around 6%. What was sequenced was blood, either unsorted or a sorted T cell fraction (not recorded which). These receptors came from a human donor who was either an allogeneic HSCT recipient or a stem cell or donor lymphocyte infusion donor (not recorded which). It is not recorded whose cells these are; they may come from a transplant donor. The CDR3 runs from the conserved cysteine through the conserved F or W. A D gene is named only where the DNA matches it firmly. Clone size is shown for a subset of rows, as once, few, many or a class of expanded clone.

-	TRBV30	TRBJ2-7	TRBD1	CAWKEGTGGYEQYF	TGTGCCTGGAAGGAAGGGACAGGGGGGTACGAGCAGTACTTC
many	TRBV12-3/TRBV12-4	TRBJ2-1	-	CASSLGMKQFF	TGTGCCAGCAGTTTAGGAATGAAGCAGTTCTTC
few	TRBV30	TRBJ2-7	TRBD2	CAWKKGLAGSYEQYF	TGTGCCTGGAAAAAGGGACTAGCAGGCTCCTACGAGCAGTACTTC
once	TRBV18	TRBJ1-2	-	CVTFASSNYGYTF	TGTGTCACCTTTGCCTCGTCTAACTATGGCTACACCTTC
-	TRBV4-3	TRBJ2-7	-	CASSQEAASSYEQYF	TGCGCCAGCAGCCAAGAAGCGGCGAGCTCCTACGAGCAGTACTTC
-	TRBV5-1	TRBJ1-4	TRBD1	CASGTGQFNEKLFF	TGCGCCAGCGGAACGGGACAGTTTAATGAAAAACTGTTTTTT
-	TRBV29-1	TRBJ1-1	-	CSVTLQGVNTEAFF	TGCAGCGTCACCCTACAGGGAGTAAACACTGAAGCTTTCTTT
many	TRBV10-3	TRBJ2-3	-	CAISADVDTQYF	TGTGCCATCAGTGCTGATGTGGATACGCAGTATTTT
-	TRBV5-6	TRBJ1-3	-	CASSWGTGNSGNTIYF	TGTGCCAGCAGCTGGGGAACGGGCAACTCTGGAAACACCATATATTTT
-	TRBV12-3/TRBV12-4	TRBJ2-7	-	CASSLSVLPHEQYF	TGTGCCAGCAGTTTGTCCGTTCTACCTCACGAGCAGTACTTC
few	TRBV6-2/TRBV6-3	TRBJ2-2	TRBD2	CATKRGELRDTGELFF	TGTGCCACAAAGCGGGGGGAACTTAGGGACACCGGGGAGCTGTTTTTT
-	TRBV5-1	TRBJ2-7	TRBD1	CASSSRQGKSYEQYF	TGCGCCAGCAGCTCCCGACAGGGAAAGTCCTACGAGCAGTACTTC
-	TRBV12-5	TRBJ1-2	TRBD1	CASGLAGGERSF	TGTGCTAGTGGTCTAGCAGGGGGCGAAAGAAGTTTC
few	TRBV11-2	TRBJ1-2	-	CASSLQPGGLYGYTF	TGTGCCAGCAGCTTACAACCGGGAGGACTCTATGGCTACACCTTC
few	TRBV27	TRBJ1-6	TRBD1	CASSLGTGLSSPLHF	TGTGCCAGCAGTTTAGGGACAGGCCTGAGCTCACCCCTCCACTTT
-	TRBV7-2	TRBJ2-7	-	CASSLAPFYEQYF	TGTGCCAGCAGCTTAGCACCTTTCTACGAGCAGTACTTC
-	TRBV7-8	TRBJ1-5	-	CASSLAFGGARNQPQHF	TGTGCCAGCAGCTTAGCTTTTGGGGGGGCGCGCAATCAGCCCCAGCATTTT
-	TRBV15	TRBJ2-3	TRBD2	CATSRIAGGPDTQYF	TGTGCCACCAGCAGAATAGCGGGAGGTCCGGATACGCAGTATTTT
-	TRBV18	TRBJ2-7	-	CASSPFGQSYEQYF	TGTGCCAGCTCACCATTCGGACAGTCCTACGAGCAGTACTTC
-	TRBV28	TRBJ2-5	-	CASSPGVLQRETQYF	TGTGCCAGCAGTCCGGGGGTCCTTCAGAGGGAGACCCAGTACTTC
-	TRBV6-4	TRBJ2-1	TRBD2	CASSEEAGAYVEQFF	TGTGCCAGCAGTGAGGAGGCGGGAGCGTACGTTGAGCAGTTCTTC
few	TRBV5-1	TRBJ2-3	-	CASSLGRAADTQYF	TGCGCCAGCAGCTTGGGCAGGGCGGCCGATACGCAGTATTTT
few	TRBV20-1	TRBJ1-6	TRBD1	CSARAGQGYSPLHF	TGCAGTGCCCGAGCCGGACAGGGTTATTCACCCCTCCACTTT
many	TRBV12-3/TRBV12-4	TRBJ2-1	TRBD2	CASSLGTSGPYNEQFF	TGTGCCAGCAGTCTCGGGACTAGCGGGCCTTACAATGAGCAGTTCTTC
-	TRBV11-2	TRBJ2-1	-	CASSLEVGGYNEQFF	TGTGCCAGCAGCTTAGAAGTAGGTGGGTACAATGAGCAGTTCTTC
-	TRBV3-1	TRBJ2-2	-	CASSQVGGGTNTGELFF	TGTGCCAGCAGCCAAGTCGGTGGAGGGACGAACACCGGGGAGCTGTTTTTT
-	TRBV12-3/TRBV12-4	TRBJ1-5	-	CASSVSTHQPQHF	TGTGCCAGCAGCGTTTCGACCCATCAGCCCCAGCATTTT
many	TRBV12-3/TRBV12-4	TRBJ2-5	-	CASRPALGGETQYF	TGTGCCAGCAGACCTGCCCTTGGAGGAGAGACCCAGTACTTC
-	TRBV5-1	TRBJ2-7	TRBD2	CASSASSGTSSEQYF	TGCGCCAGCAGCGCATCTAGCGGGACTTCTAGCGAGCAGTACTTC
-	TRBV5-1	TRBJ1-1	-	CASSSAGVVRAFF	TGCGCCAGCAGCAGCGCAGGGGTTGTACGAGCTTTCTTT
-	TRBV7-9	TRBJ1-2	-	CASSVRGLIGYGYTF	TGTGCCAGCAGCGTTCGAGGTTTAATTGGTTATGGCTACACCTTC
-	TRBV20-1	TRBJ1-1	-	CSASGTGTTEAFF	TGCAGTGCTAGCGGTACAGGGACCACTGAAGCTTTCTTT
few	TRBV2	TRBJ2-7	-	CASSTDWGYEQYF	TGTGCCAGCAGTACCGACTGGGGCTACGAGCAGTACTTC
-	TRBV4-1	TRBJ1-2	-	CASSQILDKRGHGYTF	TGCGCCAGCAGCCAGATCCTGGACAAGAGGGGCCATGGCTACACCTTC
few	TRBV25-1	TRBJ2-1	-	CASRGAYNEQFF	TGTGCCAGCAGGGGGGCTTACAATGAGCAGTTCTTC
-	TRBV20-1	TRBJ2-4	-	CSALQAGGPSLAKNIQYF	TGCAGTGCTCTGCAGGCCGGGGGACCATCTCTAGCCAAAAACATTCAGTACTTC
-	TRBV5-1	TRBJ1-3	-	CASSLAFADSGNTIYF	TGCGCCAGCAGCTTGGCCTTTGCGGACTCTGGAAACACCATATATTTT
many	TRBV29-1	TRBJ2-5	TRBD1	CSVVEGQGVPETQYF	TGCAGCGTTGTTGAGGGGCAGGGGGTCCCAGAGACCCAGTACTTC
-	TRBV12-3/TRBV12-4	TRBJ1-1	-	CASSSDSYTEAFF	TGTGCCAGCAGCTCCGACAGCTACACTGAAGCTTTCTTT
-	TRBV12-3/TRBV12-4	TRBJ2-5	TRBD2	CASSWGLAIQETQYF	TGTGCCAGCAGTTGGGGACTAGCAATCCAAGAGACCCAGTACTTC
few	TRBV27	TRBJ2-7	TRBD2	CASNSGGSYEQYF	TGTGCCAGCAATAGCGGGGGCTCCTACGAGCAGTACTTC
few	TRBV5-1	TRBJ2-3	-	CASGGGYTDTQYF	TGCGCCAGCGGCGGGGGCTACACAGATACGCAGTATTTT
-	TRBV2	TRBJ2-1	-	CASSLPGRTYNEQFF	TGTGCCAGCTCCCTTCCGGGACGGACTTACAATGAGCAGTTCTTC
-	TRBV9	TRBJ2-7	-	CASSPWELAKYEQYF	TGTGCCAGCAGCCCGTGGGAACTAGCCAAATACGAGCAGTACTTC
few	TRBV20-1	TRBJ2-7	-	CSGSRDGGYEQYF	TGCAGTGGATCCCGAGACGGCGGCTACGAGCAGTACTTC
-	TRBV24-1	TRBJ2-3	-	CATSETYGTQYF	TGTGCCACCAGTGAGACCTACGGCACGCAGTATTTT
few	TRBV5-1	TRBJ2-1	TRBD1	CASSLFPRGRGNHEQFF	TGCGCCAGCAGCTTGTTTCCGCGCGGCAGGGGGAACCATGAGCAGTTCTTC
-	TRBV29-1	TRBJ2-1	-	CSGGAGLSNEQFF	TGCAGTGGGGGGGCAGGGTTGAGCAATGAGCAGTTCTTC
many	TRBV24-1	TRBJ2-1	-	CATSDAPLVNEQFF	TGTGCCACCAGTGATGCCCCCCTGGTCAATGAGCAGTTCTTC
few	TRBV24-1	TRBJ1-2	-	CATSDLWDYTF	TGTGCCACCAGTGATTTGTGGGACTACACCTTC
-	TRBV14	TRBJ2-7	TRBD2	CASSHPGTRSYEQYF	TGTGCCAGCAGCCATCCCGGGACTAGGTCCTACGAGCAGTACTTC
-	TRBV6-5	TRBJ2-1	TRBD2	CASSYGQSGSGPFF	TGTGCCAGCAGTTACGGACAAAGCGGGAGCGGACCGTTCTTC
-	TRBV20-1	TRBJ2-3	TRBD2	CSARIAGVRDTQYF	TGCAGTGCTAGAATAGCGGGAGTTCGGGATACGCAGTATTTT